This TCR beta chain was retrieved from a study of beta chain features in type 1 diabetes. Notes on the study in general: Moderate yet significant TCRB CDR3 shortening was seen in Type 1 diabetes patients in all four CD4+ subsets.

The CDR3 has 14 amino acids. CDR1 is KGHSH and CDR2 is LQKENI in the germline V gene. V was clipped by 4 bases and J by 2 bases; unmatched bases: 1. Purities over 95% were achieved in all sorted populations. This clone has just a few counts. The antigen remains unidentified. Sequenced material consisted of expressed TCRB transcripts (all of the isolated RNA was reverse transcribed). Mean read depth for naive, central memory and regulatory T cell samples was about 3.6 million reads. Profiling relied on immunoSEQ multiplex PCR, and the TCRdb table lists in-frame clones only, not all of them. The sample includes a few hundred thousand clones, approximately 14% of them seen just once.

This clonotype originated in a man aged 25-45 years with type 1 diabetes. This sequence joins TRBV18 and TRBJ2-7; 11 nucleotides align to TRBD1. The sample was naive CD4+ T cells from blood. The CDR3 loop reads CASSQGQGAYEQYF. CDR3 nucleotide sequence: TGTGCCAGCTCACAGGGACAGGGGGCCTACGAGCAGTACTTC.